This TCR beta chain originates from a study of T cell repertoires in cytomegalovirus infection (dated by TCRdb to between 2017 and 2020). About the study as a whole: Donor HLA type was relevant to the analysis, as public TCR beta signatures indicated carriage of CMV infection together with the matching HLA type.

Broader findings and caveats from the paper: In both this cohort and an independent cohort of 300 to 450 donors, the cumulative frequency of public TCR beta family members distinguished carriers of CMV infection plus the relevant HLA type. The ex vivo response was dominated by HLA-C-restricted CMV-specific TCR beta clonotypes, which also provided the single most frequent clonotype in two of eight donors.

The CDR3 has 18 residues if both end residues are counted. CDR3 DNA only is kept here, 54 bases in frame from base 1. The germline V gene gives CDR1 as SGHTA and CDR2 as FQGNSA. V sheds 0 bases and J sheds 3 bases, leaving 15 bases between their ends. For sequencing, an Illumina HiSeq 1500 was employed. Through fastp at Q25 and MiXCR, TCRdb rebuilt clones from the public reads, retaining in-frame beta chains. Here each entry gathers all rows of one CDR3 protein and keeps the most common genes and DNA. The sample table holds about 740,000 distinct CDR3 sequences, of which 35% to 40% were seen once. Of the sample, roughly 2.8% is held by the ten largest clones. About this clonotype: Its cognate antigen has yet to be identified. Because the CDR3 is missing its conserved closing phenylalanine or tryptophan, this is likely a read error.

The source is a human donor in good health (CMV status not recorded). Some clones in this sample may be carry-over from other donors' samples. The sequenced sample consisted of PBMCs. The chain uses TRBV7-2 and TRBJ1-6; the D region possibly corresponds to TRBD1 (5 bases align). The CDR3: CASSLARNSGSYNSPLHL. Read as DNA, the sequence is TGTGCCAGCAGCTTAGCGCGTAATTCAGGGAGCTATAATTCACCCCTCCACTTG.